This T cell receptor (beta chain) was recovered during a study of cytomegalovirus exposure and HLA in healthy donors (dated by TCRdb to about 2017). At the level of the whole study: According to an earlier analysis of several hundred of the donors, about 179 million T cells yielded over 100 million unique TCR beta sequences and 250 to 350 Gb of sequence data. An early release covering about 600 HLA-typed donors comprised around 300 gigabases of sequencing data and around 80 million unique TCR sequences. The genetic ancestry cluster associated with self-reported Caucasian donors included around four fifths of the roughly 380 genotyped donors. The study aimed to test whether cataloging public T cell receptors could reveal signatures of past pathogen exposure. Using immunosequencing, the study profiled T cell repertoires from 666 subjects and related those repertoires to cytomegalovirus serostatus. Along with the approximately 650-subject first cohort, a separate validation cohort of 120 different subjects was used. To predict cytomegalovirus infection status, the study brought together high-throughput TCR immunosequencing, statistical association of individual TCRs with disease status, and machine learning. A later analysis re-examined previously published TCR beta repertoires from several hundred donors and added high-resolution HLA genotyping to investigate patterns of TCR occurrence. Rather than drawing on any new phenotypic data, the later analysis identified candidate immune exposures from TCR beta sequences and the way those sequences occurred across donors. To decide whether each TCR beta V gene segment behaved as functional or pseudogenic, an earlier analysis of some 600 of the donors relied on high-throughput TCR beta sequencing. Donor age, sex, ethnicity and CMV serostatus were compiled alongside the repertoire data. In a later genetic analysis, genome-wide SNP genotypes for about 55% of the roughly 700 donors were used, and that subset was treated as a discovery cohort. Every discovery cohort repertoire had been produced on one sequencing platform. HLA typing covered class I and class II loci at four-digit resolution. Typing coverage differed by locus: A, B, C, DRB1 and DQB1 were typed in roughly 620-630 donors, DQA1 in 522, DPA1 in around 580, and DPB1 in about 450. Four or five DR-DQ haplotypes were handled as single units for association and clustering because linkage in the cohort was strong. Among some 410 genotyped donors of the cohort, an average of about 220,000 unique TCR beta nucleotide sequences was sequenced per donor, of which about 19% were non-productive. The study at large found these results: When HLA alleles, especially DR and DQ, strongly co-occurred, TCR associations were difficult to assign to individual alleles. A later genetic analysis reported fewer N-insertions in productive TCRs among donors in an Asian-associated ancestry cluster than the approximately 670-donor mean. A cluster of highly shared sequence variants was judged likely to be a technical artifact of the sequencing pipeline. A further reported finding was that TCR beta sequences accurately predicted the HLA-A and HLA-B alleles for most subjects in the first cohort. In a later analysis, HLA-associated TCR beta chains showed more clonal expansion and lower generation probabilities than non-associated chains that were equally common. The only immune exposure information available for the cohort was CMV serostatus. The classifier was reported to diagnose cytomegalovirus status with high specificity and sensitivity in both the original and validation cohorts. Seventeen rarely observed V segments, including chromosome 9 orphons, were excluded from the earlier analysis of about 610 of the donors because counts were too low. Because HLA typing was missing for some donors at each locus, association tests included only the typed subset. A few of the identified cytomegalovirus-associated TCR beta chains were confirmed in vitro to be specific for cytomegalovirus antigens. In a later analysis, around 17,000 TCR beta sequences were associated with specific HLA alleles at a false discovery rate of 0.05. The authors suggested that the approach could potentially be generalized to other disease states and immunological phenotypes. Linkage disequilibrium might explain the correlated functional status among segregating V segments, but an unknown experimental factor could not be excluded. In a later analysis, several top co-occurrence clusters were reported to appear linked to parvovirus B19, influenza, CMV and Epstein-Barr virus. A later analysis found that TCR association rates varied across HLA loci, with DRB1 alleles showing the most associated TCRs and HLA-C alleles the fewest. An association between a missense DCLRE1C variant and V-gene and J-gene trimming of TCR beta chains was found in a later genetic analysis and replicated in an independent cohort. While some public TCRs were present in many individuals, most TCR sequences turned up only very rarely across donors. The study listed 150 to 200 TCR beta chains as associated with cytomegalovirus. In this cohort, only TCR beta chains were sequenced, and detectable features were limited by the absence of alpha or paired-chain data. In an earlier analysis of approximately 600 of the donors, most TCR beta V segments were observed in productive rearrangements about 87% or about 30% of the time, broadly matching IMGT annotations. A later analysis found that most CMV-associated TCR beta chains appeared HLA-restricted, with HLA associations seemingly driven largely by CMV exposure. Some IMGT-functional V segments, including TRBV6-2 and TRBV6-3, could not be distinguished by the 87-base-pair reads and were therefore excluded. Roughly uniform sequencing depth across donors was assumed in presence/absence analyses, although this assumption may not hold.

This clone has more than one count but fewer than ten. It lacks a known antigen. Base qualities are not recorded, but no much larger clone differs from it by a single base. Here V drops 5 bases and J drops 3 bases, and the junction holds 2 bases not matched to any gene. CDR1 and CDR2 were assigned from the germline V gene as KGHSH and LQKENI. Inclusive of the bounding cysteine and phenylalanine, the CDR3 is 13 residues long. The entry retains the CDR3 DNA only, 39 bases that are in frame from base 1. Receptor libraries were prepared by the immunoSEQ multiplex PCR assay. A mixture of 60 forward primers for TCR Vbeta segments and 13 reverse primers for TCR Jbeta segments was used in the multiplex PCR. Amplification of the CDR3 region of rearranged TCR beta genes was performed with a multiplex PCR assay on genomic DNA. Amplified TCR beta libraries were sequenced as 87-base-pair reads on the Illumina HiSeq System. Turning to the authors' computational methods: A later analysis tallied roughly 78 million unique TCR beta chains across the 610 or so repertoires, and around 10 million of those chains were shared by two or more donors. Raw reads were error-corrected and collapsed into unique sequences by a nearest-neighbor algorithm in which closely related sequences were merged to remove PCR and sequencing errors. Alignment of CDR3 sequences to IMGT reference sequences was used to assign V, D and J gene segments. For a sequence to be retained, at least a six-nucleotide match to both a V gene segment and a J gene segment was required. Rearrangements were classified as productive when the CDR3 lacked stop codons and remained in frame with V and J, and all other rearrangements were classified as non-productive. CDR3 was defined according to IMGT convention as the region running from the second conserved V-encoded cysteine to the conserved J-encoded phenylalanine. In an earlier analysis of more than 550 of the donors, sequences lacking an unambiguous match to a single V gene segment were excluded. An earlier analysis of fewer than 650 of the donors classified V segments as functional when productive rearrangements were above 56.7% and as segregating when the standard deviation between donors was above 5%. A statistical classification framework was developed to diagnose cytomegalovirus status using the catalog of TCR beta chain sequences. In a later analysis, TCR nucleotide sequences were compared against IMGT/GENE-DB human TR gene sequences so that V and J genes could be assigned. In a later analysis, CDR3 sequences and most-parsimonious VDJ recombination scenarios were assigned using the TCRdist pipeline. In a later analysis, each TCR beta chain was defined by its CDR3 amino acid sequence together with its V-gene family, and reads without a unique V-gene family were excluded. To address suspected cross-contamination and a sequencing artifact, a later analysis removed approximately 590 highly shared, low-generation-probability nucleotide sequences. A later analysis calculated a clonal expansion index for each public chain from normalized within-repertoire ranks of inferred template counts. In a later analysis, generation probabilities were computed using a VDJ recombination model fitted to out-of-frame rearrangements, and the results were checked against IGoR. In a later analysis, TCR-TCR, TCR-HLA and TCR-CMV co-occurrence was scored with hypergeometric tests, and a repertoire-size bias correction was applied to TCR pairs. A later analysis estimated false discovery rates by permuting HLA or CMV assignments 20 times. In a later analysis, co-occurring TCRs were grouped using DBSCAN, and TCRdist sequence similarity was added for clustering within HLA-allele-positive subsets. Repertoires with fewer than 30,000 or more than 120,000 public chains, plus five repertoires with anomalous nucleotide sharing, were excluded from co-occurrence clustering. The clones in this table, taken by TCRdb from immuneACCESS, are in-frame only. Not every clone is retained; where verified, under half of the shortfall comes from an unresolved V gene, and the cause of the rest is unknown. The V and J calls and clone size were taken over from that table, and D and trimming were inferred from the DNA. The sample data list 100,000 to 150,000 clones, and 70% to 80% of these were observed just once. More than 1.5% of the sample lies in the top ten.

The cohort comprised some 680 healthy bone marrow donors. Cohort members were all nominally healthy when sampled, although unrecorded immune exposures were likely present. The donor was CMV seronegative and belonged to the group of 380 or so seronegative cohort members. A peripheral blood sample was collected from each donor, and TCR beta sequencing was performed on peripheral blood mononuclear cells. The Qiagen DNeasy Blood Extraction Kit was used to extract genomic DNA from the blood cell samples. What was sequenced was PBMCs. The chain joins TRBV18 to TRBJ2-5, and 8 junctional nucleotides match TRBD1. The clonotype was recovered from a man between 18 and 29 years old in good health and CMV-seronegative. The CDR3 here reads CASSAQGEETQYF. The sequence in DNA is TGTGCCAGCTCAGCACAGGGGGAAGAGACCCAGTACTTC.